What follows are 14 T cell receptor beta chains derived from one specimen sequenced in a study of shared T cell receptors in the human thymus. Data came from immunoSEQ multiplex PCR; TCRdb stores just in-frame clones and leaves some out. This table holds some 660,000 clones, 70% to 90% found once. This sample was shared with a second study, whose subject was human thymus T cells.

The sample consisted of thymocytes. The receptors derive from a boy under two years old with a congenital heart defect.

A single count supports this clone. The rearrangement joins TRBV30 to TRBJ1-2; D possibly corresponds to TRBD1 (5 bases). The CDR3 has 14 residues. The V end was cut by 3 bases, the J end by 1 base, with 12 bases between. Per the germline V gene, CDR1 is GTSNPN and CDR2 is SVGIG (reference sequence). The CDR3 sequence: CAWRPRRGNYGYTF. The CDR3 DNA follows: TGTGCCTGGAGGCCAAGAAGGGGTAACTATGGCTACACCTTC. Full variable domain (outside the CDR3, taken from reference TRBV30 and TRBJ1-2): SQTIHQWPATLVQPVGSPLSLECTVEGTSNPNLYWYRQAAGRGLQLLFYSVGIGQISSEVPQNLSASRPQDRQFILSSKKLLLSDSGFYLCAWRPRRGNYGYTFGSGTRLTVV.

The chain is built from TRBV7-9 and TRBJ2-2; D is undetermined. V was cut by 1 base and J by 4 bases, with 7 bases left in between. CDR3 length: 14 amino acids. CDR1 and CDR2 from the germline V gene are SEHNR and FQNEAQ (reference sequence). The CDR3 DNA sequence: TGTGCCAGCAGCTTAGTCGAGGTCACCGGGGAGCTGTTTTTT. It translates to CASSLVEVTGELFF.

The chain is built from TRBV5-1 and TRBJ2-7; TRBD2 might be the D (7 bases). Germline V lookup: CDR1 SGHRS, CDR2 YFSETQ. The CDR3 is 19 amino acids. V lost 3 bases and J 0 bases, leaving 25 bases between the germline ends. The CDR3 is CASSWGGDRWGATSYEQYF. The CDR3 coding sequence is TGCGCCAGCAGCTGGGGAGGGGATAGGTGGGGGGCGACCTCCTACGAGCAGTACTTC.

The CDR3 reads CASRQDRAPNEAFF. DNA of the CDR3: TGTGCCAGCAGGCAGGACAGGGCCCCTAATGAAGCTTTCTTT. The chain joins TRBV13 to TRBJ1-1, with 8 bases lining up with TRBD1. CDR3 size: 14 residues. V lost 6 bases, J lost 7 bases, and 10 bases stayed unmatched. The germline gives CDR1 PRHDT, CDR2 FYEKMQ (reference sequence).

The genes are TRBV28 and TRBJ1-1; 8 nucleotides match TRBD1. The junction had 14 bases not matched to a gene; V was cut back by 5 bases and J by 3 bases. Looked up from germline, CDR1 is MDHEN and CDR2 is SYDVKM. The CDR3 sequence is 17 residues long. The CDR3 protein is CASSRRQGRGLDTEAFF. CDR3 in DNA: TGTGCCAGCAGTCGTAGACAGGGGAGGGGTCTGGACACTGAAGCTTTCTTT.

The chain couples TRBV15 to TRBJ1-2; 7 bases align to TRBD1. J gave up 6 bases and V 0 bases, and 7 bases lay outside the gene matches. The CDR3 contains 15 residues. Germline CDR1 and CDR2: LNHNV and YYDKDF (reference sequence). In DNA, the CDR3 is TGTGCCACCAGCAGAGATTTTGAGACAGGGAATGGCTACACCTTC. As protein: CATSRDFETGNGYTF.

The chain joins TRBV6-6 to TRBJ1-4; a weak D match, TRBD1 (6 bases). Germline CDR1 MNHNY, CDR2 SVGAGI (reference sequence). This CDR3 comprises 12 residues. The ends were cut back, 7 bases at V and 8 bases at J, with 11 bases in the middle. CDR3: CASTYTGEKLFF. CDR3 nucleotides: TGTGCCAGCACATACACAGGGGAAAAACTGTTTTTT.

The V gene is TRBV11-1, the J gene TRBJ2-1; possibly TRBD2 for D (7 bases). There are 16 residues in the CDR3. The germline V gene encodes CDR1 SGHAT and CDR2 FQDESV (reference sequence). V was cut by 2 bases and J by 8 bases, with 19 bases left in between. Here the CDR3 reads CASSLPTRGGPDEQFF. The CDR3 DNA is TGTGCCAGCAGCTTACCGACTAGGGGGGGCCCGGATGAGCAGTTCTTC.

Notes on this clone: The junction does not match germline at one end; this may be a read error. V is TRBV4-3 and J is TRBJ2-5, with TRBD1 matching 7 bases. Germline CDR1 and CDR2: LGHNA and YSLEER. CDR3 length: 18 residues. The CDR3 coding sequence is TGCGCCAGCAGCCAATCAATCGACAGGGCTGGATACCAAGAGGCCCAGTACTTC. Its translation is CASSQSIDRAGYQEAQYF.

The rearrangement links TRBV11-2 to TRBJ2-7; 9 nucleotides align to TRBD1. Germline CDR1 SGHAT, CDR2 FQNNGV. The CDR3 covers 14 residues. V was clipped by 1 base and J by 6 bases; unmatched bases: 4. The CDR3, as DNA: TGTGCCAGCAGCTTAGTGGGACAGGGAGGCGAGCAGTACTTC. It translates to CASSLVGQGGEQYF.

The V call is TRBV28, the J call TRBJ2-1; 9 nucleotides agree with TRBD2. The CDR3 covers 19 residues. CDR1 and CDR2 from the germline V gene are MDHEN and SYDVKM. The V segment lost 0 bases and the J segment 4 bases; nucleotides outside the gene matches: 13. The CDR3 DNA reads as TGTGCCAGCAGTTTATGCCCCCCCCTTCGCGGGAGGGTTTACAATGAGCAGTTCTTC. Encoded protein: CASSLCPPLRGRVYNEQFF.

The gene calls are TRBV15 and TRBJ1-2; TRBD1 matches 8 bases. The germline V gene encodes CDR1 LNHNV and CDR2 YYDKDF (reference sequence). The V segment lost 0 bases and the J segment 6 bases; nucleotides outside the gene matches: 18. The CDR3 is 19 amino acids. The CDR3 region has the DNA TGTGCCACCAGCAGAGATCCGGGGATAGACAGGGGCGATGGGAATGGCTACACCTTC. Protein: CATSRDPGIDRGDGNGYTF.

The chain has TRBV7-2 and TRBJ2-2; TRBD1 is a possible D gene (6 bases). The length of the CDR3 is 19 residues. CDR1 is SGHTA, CDR2 FQGNSA, per germline. V lost 7 bases, J lost 3 bases, and 27 bases lay in between. The CDR3 DNA reads as TGTGCCAGCACTATTAGTTTGGGATTGGGAAAGGGGGACACCGGGGAGCTGTTTTTT. Its translation: CASTISLGLGKGDTGELFF.

CDR3 nucleotide sequence: TGTGCCAGCATCCTCACTCCCGGACAGGCCGGGGAGCTGTTTTTT. Translated: CASILTPGQAGELFF. The chain employs TRBV6-6 and TRBJ2-2; 7 positions agree with TRBD1. The CDR3 runs 15 residues. CDR1 is MNHNY, CDR2 SVGAGI, per germline (reference sequence). The J segment lost 6 bases and the V segment lost 7 bases, leaving 11 bases of the junction unmatched.